This T cell receptor (beta chain) was identified during a study of blood T cell repertoires in COVID-19. The CDR3 length is 17 residues. The germline gives CDR1 KGHSH, CDR2 LQKENI. The V gene lost 2 bases and the J gene lost 0 bases, with 13 bases spanning the gap. TCRdb keeps only in-frame clones here, not all; method: immunoSEQ multiplex PCR. The table lists 250,000 to 400,000 clones, about nine tenths of them singletons. This sequence joins TRBV18 and TRBJ2-2, with a weak D call TRBD1 (6 bases). The sequence came from a woman aged 30 to 39 with COVID-19, enrolled during active disease. The specimen sequenced was peripheral blood. CDR3 sequence (DNA): TGTGCCAGCTCACCAAATACAGGGAACGCGAACACCGGGGAGCTGTTTTTT. It translates to CASSPNTGNANTGELFF.